One and the same sample provided the 19 T cell receptor beta chains below, sequenced in a study of cytotoxic CD8 clonotypes in ibrutinib-treated CLL. Method: immunoSEQ multiplex PCR; TCRdb's copy keeps in-frame clones and lacks some. The sample holds around 310,000 clones, more than 65% seen once. Source: PBMCs, taken before ibrutinib treatment. These receptors originate from a human donor with chronic lymphocytic leukemia.

V gene TRBV27 combines with J gene TRBJ2-7; either TRBD1 or TRBD2 may supply D (5 bases each). This CDR3 is built from 15 residues. Germline CDR1 and CDR2: MNHEY and SMNVEV (reference sequence). V was clipped by 0 bases and J by 3 bases, with 12 bases between them. CDR3 DNA sequence: TGTGCCAGCAGTTTATCTCGGTGGGGGAACTACGAGCAGTACTTC. Residues: CASSLSRWGNYEQYF.

The chain recombines TRBV25-1 with TRBJ2-1; D is unclear. This CDR3 is 15 amino acids long. Trimming stripped 5 bases from V and 9 bases from J, with 20 bases between. Germline-derived CDR1 and CDR2 are MGHDK and SYGVNS. The CDR3 here is CASSYYPAVRGEQFF. CDR3 bases: TGTGCCAGCAGTTACTATCCCGCTGTTCGTGGTGAGCAGTTCTTC.

The rearrangement joins TRBV28 to TRBJ2-7; D unresolved. The CDR3 is 11 amino acids. Germline CDR1 and CDR2: MDHEN and SYDVKM. V was trimmed by 8 bases and J by 11 bases, leaving 16 bases between them. CDR3 sequence (DNA): TGTGCCAGCTCACGTATCCGACGTGAGTACTTC. It codes for CASSRIRREYF.

J is TRBJ2-5 and V is TRBV5-1; D perhaps matches TRBD1 (5 bases). V lost 0 bases to trimming and J lost 1 base, with 10 bases between them. Germline loops: CDR1 SGHRS, CDR2 YFSETQ. This CDR3 is built from 15 residues. The CDR3 spells CASSLAQGTQETQYF. The DNA of the CDR3 is TGCGCCAGCAGCTTGGCCCAGGGCACCCAAGAGACCCAGTACTTC.

V usage is TRBV5-1 and J usage is TRBJ2-7; maybe TRBD1 (5 bases). Deletions cut 4 bases from V and 6 bases from J, with 14 bases between. The CDR3 extends over 13 amino acids. Per the germline V gene, CDR1 is SGHRS and CDR2 is YFSETQ. The CDR3 DNA follows: TGCGCCAGCAGCGCAGGTCTCACAGGCGAGCAGTACTTC. As protein: CASSAGLTGEQYF.

The chain joins TRBV25-1 to TRBJ2-1, with a weak D call TRBD2 (5 bases). CDR3 length: 17 residues. The V gene lost 4 bases and the J gene lost 9 bases, with 25 bases spanning the gap. Germline CDR1 is MGHDK and CDR2 is SYGVNS. The CDR3 DNA reads as TGTGCCAGCAGTGCTCACGTACCGGGCCCGGGGTCGTCTGAGCAGTTCTTC. This sequence encodes CASSAHVPGPGSSEQFF.

The rearrangement uses TRBV5-4 and TRBJ1-2, with TRBD1 as a possible D gene (6 bases). The germline V gene encodes CDR1 SGHNT and CDR2 YYREEE (reference sequence). V lost 0 bases, J lost 3 bases, and 9 bases lay in between. This CDR3 contains 14 residues. CDR3 amino acids: CASSLGAGDYGYTF. DNA for the CDR3: TGTGCCAGCAGCTTGGGCGCAGGGGACTATGGCTACACCTTC.

This clone was counted a few times. The chain couples TRBV19 to TRBJ1-1, with D hard to call. Germline loops: CDR1 LNHDA, CDR2 SQIVND (reference sequence). With 7 bases removed from V and 1 base from J, the gap between germline ends came to 13 bases. The CDR3 consists of 14 residues. CDR3 coding DNA: TGTGCCAGTACCGGGCGGAGGTGGAACACTGAAGCTTTCTTT. This encodes CASTGRRWNTEAFF. The complete variable domain, with remaining parts taken from reference TRBV19 and TRBJ1-1, reads DGGITQSPKYLFRKEGQNVTLSCEQNLNHDAMYWYRQDPGQGLRLIYYSQIVNDFQKGDIAEGYSVSREKKESFPLTVTSAQKNPTAFYLCASTGRRWNTEAFFGQGTRLTVV.

The genes are TRBV4-1 and TRBJ2-6, with D unresolved. This CDR3 comprises 19 residues. V was pared by 0 bases and J by 3 bases, with 18 bases between. The germline V gene encodes CDR1 MGHRA and CDR2 YSYEKL. The CDR3 coding sequence is TGCGCCAGCAGCCAAGACTGGATTAACGCCTACGGTGGGGCCAACGTCCTGACTTTC. This codes for CASSQDWINAYGGANVLTF.

V is TRBV2 and J is TRBJ2-1, with TRBD2 matching 8 bases. Germline V CDR1 and CDR2: SNHLY, FYNNEI. This CDR3 is 15 amino acids long. The ends lost 3 bases at V and 2 bases at J; junction bases unmatched: 3. For the CDR3, the DNA is TGTGCCAGCAGTGAGGGTAGCGGGGCCTACAATGAGCAGTTCTTC. Translating it yields CASSEGSGAYNEQFF.

The genes are TRBV25-1 and TRBJ2-3; unclear D gene. The CDR3 length is 14 residues. V shed 5 bases and J shed 1 base, with 10 bases lying between them. Germline V gene data show CDR1 as MGHDK and CDR2 as SYGVNS. The DNA of the CDR3 is TGTGCCAGCAGTAACGCATTGGGCACAGATACGCAGTATTTT. Its protein product is CASSNALGTDTQYF.

V and J are TRBV5-6 and TRBJ2-2, with D unclear. In germline, CDR1 is SGHDT, CDR2 YYEEEE. The V gene lost 1 base and the J gene lost 1 base, with 8 bases spanning the gap. CDR3 size: 15 residues. The CDR3 region has the DNA TGTGCCAGCAGCTTGCTGTCAGAGAACACCGGGGAGCTGTTTTTT. Protein: CASSLLSENTGELFF.

This chain links TRBV28 with TRBJ2-4; D gene unclear. Trimming cost V 5 bases and J 6 bases, with 8 bases left between them. Germline lookup yields CDR1 MDHEN and CDR2 SYDVKM. The CDR3 contains 12 residues. The CDR3 DNA sequence: TGTGCCAGCAGTCCTAGAGGAAACATTCAGTACTTC. This codes for CASSPRGNIQYF.

In its sample, this clone was seen a few times. Here the CDR3 DNA reads TGTGCCAGCAGTTCACGGACAGGAAGAGCTAACTATGGCTACACCTTC. The encoded protein is CASSSRTGRANYGYTF. V usage is TRBV6-5 and J usage is TRBJ1-2, with TRBD1 matching 7 bases. The J segment lost 0 bases and the V segment lost 4 bases, leaving 8 bases of the junction unmatched. This CDR3 contains 16 residues. Germline V gene data show CDR1 as MNHEY and CDR2 as SVGAGI.

This sequence joins TRBV7-6 and TRBJ2-1; 10 nucleotides agree with TRBD2. J lost 4 bases, V lost 2 bases, and 8 bases had no gene match. Germline lookup yields CDR1 SGHVS and CDR2 FNYEAQ. This CDR3 region has 17 residues. CDR3 protein: CASSLTGTSEPYNEQFF. The DNA for the CDR3 is TGTGCCAGCAGCTTAACCGGGACTAGCGAACCGTACAATGAGCAGTTCTTC.

The rearrangement joins TRBV27 to TRBJ2-7; 7 bases are a match to TRBD2. Losses at the gene ends were 5 bases for V and 5 bases for J; bases not matched to a gene: 6. CDR3 length: 13 amino acids. Germline V gene lookup returns CDR1 MNHEY and CDR2 SMNVEV (reference sequence). CDR3 protein: CASSQGGRDEQYF. For the CDR3, the DNA is TGTGCCAGCAGTCAAGGCGGGAGAGACGAGCAGTACTTC.

A note on this clone: This sample includes further DNA sequences coding for the same CDR3. J is TRBJ2-3 and V is TRBV18; D gene ambiguous. The V and J ends lost 2 bases and 4 bases respectively, with 7 bases between them. Germline CDR1 and CDR2: KGHSH and LQKENI. The CDR3 length is 13 residues. The CDR3 region has the DNA TGTGCCAGCTCACCAGGACCACCAGATACGCAGTATTTT. It yields the protein CASSPGPPDTQYF. Full variable domain (outside the CDR3, taken from reference TRBV18 and TRBJ2-3): NAGVMQNPRHLVRRRGQEARLRCSPMKGHSHVYWYRQLPEEGLKFMVYLQKENIIDESGMPKERFSAEFPKEGPSILRIQQVVRGDSAAYFCASSPGPPDTQYFGPGTRLTVL.

V and J are TRBV7-3 and TRBJ2-1; the match to TRBD2 covers 7 bases. Germline loops: CDR1 SGHTA, CDR2 FQGTGA. The J segment lost 8 bases and the V segment lost 5 bases, leaving 9 bases of the junction unmatched. The CDR3 is 14 amino acids. The CDR3 loop is CASSASGEGYEQFF. The CDR3 DNA is TGTGCCAGCAGCGCCAGCGGGGAGGGCTATGAGCAGTTCTTC.

This clone has a single count. The chain uses TRBV7-2 and TRBJ1-1; D perhaps matches TRBD1 (5 bases). Germline assignment: CDR1 SGHTA and CDR2 FQGNSA. The CDR3 spans 16 residues. The V gene lost 4 bases and the J gene lost 2 bases, with 17 bases spanning the gap. CDR3 DNA: TGTGCCAGCAGCTCCCTATGGGGGTTATCAAACACTGAAGCTTTCTTT. Translated, it gives CASSSLWGLSNTEAFF.